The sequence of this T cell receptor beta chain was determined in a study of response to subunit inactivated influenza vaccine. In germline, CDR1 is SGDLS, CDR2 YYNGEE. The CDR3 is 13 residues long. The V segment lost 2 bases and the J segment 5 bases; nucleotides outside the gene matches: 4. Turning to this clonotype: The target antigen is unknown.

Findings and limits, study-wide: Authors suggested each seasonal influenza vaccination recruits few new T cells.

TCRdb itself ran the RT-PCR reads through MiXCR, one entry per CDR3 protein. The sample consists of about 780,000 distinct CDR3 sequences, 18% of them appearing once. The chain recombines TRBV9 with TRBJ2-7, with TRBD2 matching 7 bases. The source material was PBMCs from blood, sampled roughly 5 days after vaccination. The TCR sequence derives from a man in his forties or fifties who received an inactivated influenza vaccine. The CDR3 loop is CASSVGLNDEQYF. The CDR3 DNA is TGTGCCAGCAGCGTGGGACTAAACGACGAGCAGTACTTC.